One and the same sample provided the 25 T cell receptor beta chains below, sequenced in a study of blood T cell repertoires in COVID-19. Assay used: immunoSEQ multiplex PCR; TCRdb lists only in-frame clones, some missing. Of approximately 320,000 clones listed, roughly 89% are singletons. Sequencing was done on a sample of peripheral blood. These receptors were obtained from a woman in her twenties or thirties with COVID-19, enrolled during active disease.

The table lists this clone with a count of one. CDR3 protein: CASNLRDRGPGELFF. CDR3 coding DNA: TGTGCCAGCAACCTCAGGGACAGGGGGCCCGGGGAGCTGTTTTTT. The genes are TRBV7-9 and TRBJ2-2; 12 nucleotides align to TRBD1. Germline-derived CDR1 and CDR2 are SEHNR and FQNEAQ (reference sequence). V was pared by 7 bases and J by 6 bases, with 6 bases of the junction left unmatched. The CDR3 covers 15 residues.

The CDR3 region is CASSLAPGPYNEQFF. DNA for the CDR3: TGTGCCAGCAGTTTGGCCCCAGGGCCCTACAATGAGCAGTTCTTC. The rearrangement uses TRBV3-1 (or the pseudogene TRBV3-2) and TRBJ2-1; the D gene is possibly TRBD1 (5 bases). CDR1 LGHDT and CDR2 YNNKEL come from the germline V gene (reference sequence). V was cut by 6 bases and J by 2 bases, with 14 bases left in between. The CDR3 spans 15 residues.

The rearrangement joins TRBV28 to TRBJ2-7; tentative D call: TRBD1 (5 bases). Germline V CDR1 and CDR2: MDHEN, SYDVKM. The CDR3 extends over 12 amino acids. V was trimmed by 3 bases and J by 7 bases, leaving 10 bases between them. CDR3 sequence reads: CASSFKGREQYF. CDR3 sequence (DNA): TGTGCCAGCAGTTTCAAGGGGCGAGAGCAGTACTTC.

The rearrangement uses TRBV19 and TRBJ1-5; D is uncertain. Trimming removed 5 bases from V and 7 bases from J, with 18 bases in between. This CDR3 is 15 amino acids long. Germline V gene data show CDR1 as LNHDA and CDR2 as SQIVND (reference sequence). CDR3 nucleotides: TGTGCCAGTAGTGCCGGCATGGGTTCGGGACAGCCCCAGCATTTT. Its translation is CASSAGMGSGQPQHF.

DNA of the CDR3: TGTGCCAGCAGCTTAACGACTAGTTTTTCCGGGGAGCTGTTTTTT. Translating gives CASSLTTSFSGELFF. This chain joins TRBV7-8 and TRBJ2-2; TRBD2 might be the D (6 bases). Trimming removed 2 bases from V and 6 bases from J, with 13 bases in between. Looked up from germline, CDR1 is SGHVS and CDR2 is FQNEAQ. The length of the CDR3 is 15 residues.

V is TRBV28 and J is TRBJ2-1; D may be TRBD2 (5 bases). Per the germline V gene, CDR1 is MDHEN and CDR2 is SYDVKM. CDR3 size: 16 residues. Trimming cost V 4 bases and J 5 bases, with 18 bases left between them. The CDR3 sequence is CASSSLLMRANNEQFF. In nucleotides, the CDR3 is TGTGCCAGCAGTTCCCTTTTGATGCGGGCTAACAATGAGCAGTTCTTC.

The chain has TRBV30 and TRBJ1-5, with D tentatively TRBD1 (6 bases). The CDR3 runs to 15 residues. The germline V gene has CDR1 GTSNPN and CDR2 SVGIG (reference sequence). Trimming left V 3 bases short and J 0 bases short, with 12 bases between. The CDR3 DNA follows: TGTGCCTGGAGCAGGGGACCTTATAGCAATCAGCCCCAGCATTTT. This encodes CAWSRGPYSNQPQHF.

The J gene is TRBJ1-6, the V gene TRBV28; TRBD1 is a possible D gene (6 bases). The V and J ends lost 5 bases and 5 bases respectively, with 16 bases between them. The length of the CDR3 is 16 residues. The germline V gene encodes CDR1 MDHEN and CDR2 SYDVKM. The CDR3 spells CASSAAVGGDNSPLHF. CDR3 coding DNA: TGTGCCAGCAGTGCAGCCGTAGGGGGAGATAATTCACCCCTCCACTTT.

V gene TRBV10-3 combines with J gene TRBJ1-1; TRBD1 agrees at 9 bases. The germline V gene has CDR1 ENHRY and CDR2 SYGVKD. CDR3 size: 15 residues. V gave up 5 bases and J gave up 7 bases; unmatched junction bases: 11. The CDR3 nucleotides read TGTGCCATCAGTACCGGGACAGGGAGTTTCAATGAAGCTTTCTTT. Translating it yields CAISTGTGSFNEAFF.

This chain links TRBV5-4 with TRBJ2-5; 9 positions agree with TRBD2. The CDR3 loop spans 14 amino acids. The J segment lost 5 bases and the V segment lost 4 bases, leaving 6 bases of the junction unmatched. In germline, CDR1 is SGHNT, CDR2 YYREEE (reference sequence). The CDR3 DNA sequence: TGTGCCAGCAGCCAAGGACTAGCGACGGAGACCCAGTACTTC. It encodes CASSQGLATETQYF.

The chain couples TRBV5-1 to TRBJ2-7; TRBD1 aligns across 12 bases. Per the germline V gene, CDR1 is SGHRS and CDR2 is YFSETQ. V gave up 4 bases and J gave up 1 base; unmatched junction bases: 12. There are 18 residues in the CDR3. The CDR3: CASSISGTGGPRSYEQYF. As DNA, the CDR3 is TGCGCCAGCAGCATATCGGGGACAGGGGGCCCCCGGTCCTACGAGCAGTACTTC.

V usage is TRBV9 and J usage is TRBJ2-7; TRBD2 aligns across 13 bases. The CDR3 is made up of 15 amino acids. V lost 3 bases and J lost 2; bases outside the gene matches: 2. Germline CDR1 and CDR2: SGDLS and YYNGEE. The CDR3 DNA sequence: TGTGCCAGCAGCGCCGGGACTAGCGGGGCCTACGAGCAGTACTTC. Protein sequence: CASSAGTSGAYEQYF.

On this clone: Relative to the germline gene, one junction end is altered; a read error may explain this. The V call is TRBV7-6, the J call TRBJ1-1, with 9 bases matching TRBD1. This CDR3 region has 13 residues. From germline, CDR1 is SGHVS and CDR2 FNYEAQ. In nucleotides, the CDR3 is TGTGCCAGCAGCCTTGACAGGGGGGCTGAGGCTTTCTTT. Protein product: CASSLDRGAEAFF.

There are a few counts of this clone. Other DNA sequences within the sample encode an identical CDR3. This chain links TRBV7-9 with TRBJ2-7, with unresolved D. V lost 5 bases and J 0 bases, leaving 8 bases between the germline ends. The CDR3 totals 13 residues. Germline lookup yields CDR1 SEHNR and CDR2 FQNEAQ (reference sequence). The CDR3 DNA reads as TGTGCCAGCAGCCACACGGGCTCCTACGAGCAGTACTTC. Encoded protein: CASSHTGSYEQYF.

V usage is TRBV7-6 and J usage is TRBJ2-6; the match to TRBD2 covers 10 bases. The length of the CDR3 is 19 residues. The junction had 8 bases not matched to a gene; V was cut back by 2 bases and J by 1 base. CDR1 is SGHVS, CDR2 FNYEAQ, per germline. The CDR3, as DNA: TGTGCCAGCAGCTTAATTAGCGGGGGGTTCCCGTCTGGGGCCAACGTCCTGACTTTC. This translates into CASSLISGGFPSGANVLTF.

This clone was observed a single time. V and J are TRBV27 and TRBJ1-1; 7 bases match TRBD1. J was trimmed by 4 bases and V by 9 bases; bases with no gene match: 5. Germline V gene sequence: CDR1 MNHEY, CDR2 SMNVEV (reference sequence). The CDR3 covers 12 residues. The CDR3 DNA reads as TGTGCCAGTGCCCACAGGGGCACTGAAGCTTTCTTT. It yields the protein CASAHRGTEAFF.

V gene TRBV27 combines with J gene TRBJ1-2; D perhaps matches TRBD1 (6 bases). Deletions cut 4 bases from V and 6 bases from J, with 12 bases between. Per the germline V gene, CDR1 is MNHEY and CDR2 is SMNVEV (reference sequence). The CDR3 spans 13 residues. The CDR3 nucleotides read TGTGCCAGCAGTTGGCGGGGGCTTGATGGCTACACCTTC. Amino acids: CASSWRGLDGYTF.

V gene TRBV19 combines with J gene TRBJ2-1, with 14 bases fitting TRBD2. J was trimmed by 0 bases and V by 1 base; bases with no gene match: 8. Germline V CDR1 and CDR2: LNHDA, SQIVND (reference sequence). The CDR3 totals 20 residues. The CDR3 sequence: CASSIAGTSGGPSSYNEQFF. The CDR3 nucleotides read TGTGCCAGTAGTATAGCCGGGACTAGCGGGGGTCCTAGCTCCTACAATGAGCAGTTCTTC.

V is TRBV25-1 and J is TRBJ2-3, with 8 bases that match TRBD2. The CDR3 has 17 residues. Trimming removed 7 bases from V and 6 bases from J; junction bases left unmatched: 18. The V gene's germline CDR1 is MGHDK and CDR2 SYGVNS. The CDR3 region is CASKGVIGSGDSDTQYF. The DNA of the CDR3 is TGTGCCAGCAAGGGGGTTATCGGTAGCGGGGATTCTGATACGCAGTATTTT.

The V gene is TRBV5-8, the J gene TRBJ1-2; 7 nucleotides align to TRBD1. The trim removed 4 bases at V and 4 bases at J, leaving 13 bases unmatched. Germline values: CDR1 SGHTS, CDR2 YDEGEE. The CDR3 is 16 residues long. The CDR3 sequence: CASSLEQTGVPYGYTF. The CDR3 coding sequence is TGTGCCAGCAGCCTTGAACAAACAGGGGTACCCTATGGCTACACCTTC. The variable domain in full, with the rest retrieved from reference TRBV5-8 and TRBJ1-2, is EAGVTQSPTHLIKTRGQQATLRCSPISGHTSVYWYQQALGLGLQFLLWYDEGEERNRGNFPPRFSGRQFPNYSSELNVNALELEDSALYLCASSLEQTGVPYGYTFGSGTRLTVV.

A few counts support this clone. This chain uses TRBV29-1 with TRBJ2-1, with 7 bases aligning to TRBD2. With V trimmed by 4 bases and J by 9 bases, 3 bases remained unmatched. This CDR3 region has 11 residues. CDR1 SQVTM and CDR2 ANQGSEA come from the germline V gene. The CDR3 loop reads CSVVVAGEQFF. The DNA of the CDR3 is TGCAGCGTTGTTGTAGCGGGTGAGCAGTTCTTC.

This sequence joins TRBV3-1 (or the pseudogene TRBV3-2) and TRBJ2-7; perhaps TRBD2 as D (5 bases). The CDR3 is 13 residues long. Germline CDR1 is LGHDT and CDR2 is YNNKEL (reference sequence). V lost 4 bases to trimming and J lost 4 bases, with 11 bases between them. The CDR3, as DNA: TGTGCCAGCAGCCTACTAGATTCTTACGAGCAGTACTTC. This sequence encodes CASSLLDSYEQYF.

V is TRBV6-5 and J is TRBJ1-4, with TRBD1 as a possible D gene (6 bases). The CDR3 length is 13 residues. Germline-derived CDR1 and CDR2 are MNHEY and SVGAGI. V lost 7 bases and J 8 bases, leaving 14 bases between the germline ends. CDR3 in DNA: TGTGCCAGCATAGGTTCAGGGGAGGAAAAACTGTTTTTT. Its protein is CASIGSGEEKLFF.

This clone has just one count. The rearrangement uses TRBV6-5 and TRBJ1-1; a possible D gene is TRBD1 (5 bases). Trimming took off 2 bases at V and 1 base at J, with 11 bases between the two ends. This CDR3 contains 15 residues. Germline CDR1 reads MNHEY; CDR2 reads SVGAGI. CDR3 protein: CASSYTVGGNTEAFF. CDR3 nucleotide sequence: TGTGCCAGCAGTTACACGGTCGGGGGGAACACTGAAGCTTTCTTT.

Points on this clone: Additional DNA sequences in this sample encode the identical CDR3. The rearrangement uses TRBV12-3 or TRBV12-4 and TRBJ2-7; D might be TRBD1 (5 bases). Trimming stripped 4 bases from V and 0 bases from J, with 7 bases between. This CDR3 region has 13 residues. CDR3 DNA sequence: TGTGCCAGCAGTTCAGGGTTCTCCTACGAGCAGTACTTC. It yields the protein CASSSGFSYEQYF.